The sequence of this TCR beta chain was determined in a study of preoperative IRX-2 immunotherapy in early breast cancer. CDR1 and CDR2 from the germline V gene are SGHNT and YENEEA. Between the trimmed V and J ends, which lost 5 bases and 5 bases, there was a span of 15 bases. The CDR3 has 15 amino acids. This clone has just a few counts. Specified treatment: preoperative locoregional IRX-2 cytokine immunotherapy. Samples came from a phase Ib trial of preoperative locoregional IRX-2 cytokine immunotherapy. Clones were sequenced by immunoSEQ multiplex PCR, and TCRdb holds only the in-frame ones, with some missing. The sample holds approximately 96,000 clones, approximately 90% seen once.

This TCR was sampled from a human donor with breast cancer. The rearrangement joins TRBV11-3 to TRBJ2-2, with D tentatively TRBD1 (6 bases). Sequenced here: tumor tissue, sampled after IRX-2 immunotherapy. CDR3: CASSALIRGTGELFF. CDR3 DNA sequence: TGTGCCAGCAGCGCGCTGATCAGGGGTACCGGGGAGCTGTTTTTT.